The subject of this entry is one T cell receptor beta chain. Germline V gene sequence: CDR1 MDHEN, CDR2 SYDVKM. The length of the CDR3 is 15 residues. The V segment lost 5 bases and the J segment 5 bases; nucleotides outside the gene matches: 12. This record comes from a study of blood T cell repertoires in COVID-19. The overall study: Spain, Italy and the United States supplied samples that represented acute and convalescent COVID-19. T cells, B-cell-depleted T cells, or PBMCs provided the cDNA or gDNA that served as material.

TCRdb's table, derived via immunoSEQ multiplex PCR, lists solely in-frame clones and lacks some. The sample consists of around 360,000 clones, 70% to 90% of them appearing once. The V gene is TRBV28, the J gene TRBJ2-7, with 7 positions matching TRBD2. Sequencing input: peripheral blood. The TCR was taken from a woman in her 30s with COVID-19, enrolled during active disease. CDR3 residues: CASSDPGLRLDEQYF. In nucleotides, the CDR3 is TGTGCCAGCAGTGACCCGGGACTAAGGCTCGACGAGCAGTACTTC.